Each of the 20 T cell receptor beta chains below was sequenced from the same sample in a study of T cells after yellow fever vaccination. TCRdb independently ran MiXCR on the 5' RACE reads; one entry per CDR3 protein. The sample comprises about 320,000 distinct CDR3 sequences, approximately 4% of which are singletons, and roughly a fifth rests with the top ten. The sample here was PBMCs, taken 15 days after the yellow fever booster vaccination. These receptors were obtained from a man between 18 and 29 years old who received the YFV17D yellow fever vaccine.

This clonotype was seen only a few times. The chain joins TRBV6-5 to TRBJ2-1; D may be TRBD1 or TRBD2 (6 bases each). V gave up 0 bases and J gave up 9 bases, with 12 bases separating them. The CDR3 runs to 14 residues. Germline values: CDR1 MNHEY, CDR2 SVGAGI. CDR3 nucleotides: TGTGCCAGCAGTTACTCCCCGGGGGCGGTTGAGCAGTTCTTC. Amino acid sequence: CASSYSPGAVEQFF.

The gene calls are TRBV12-3 or TRBV12-4 and TRBJ1-3, with D unresolved. V gave up 6 bases and J gave up 2 bases, with 14 bases separating them. The CDR3 loop spans 15 amino acids. In DNA, the CDR3 is TGTGCCAGCAGCGGTGGGGAAAAAACTGGAAACACCATATATTTT. Translated, it gives CASSGGEKTGNTIYF.

This clonotype has just a few counts. The rearrangement uses TRBV29-1 and TRBJ1-1; weak D call: TRBD1 (6 bases). V dropped 6 bases and J dropped 3 bases, with 17 bases sitting between them. Germline V CDR1 and CDR2: SQVTM, ANQGSEA. There are 14 residues in the CDR3. The CDR3 nucleotides are TGCAGCGTGGGACATCACACGGAAGACACTGAAGCTTTCTTT. This gives the protein CSVGHHTEDTEAFF.

In its sample, this clonotype was seen many times. The chain has TRBV5-1 and TRBJ2-5; 8 positions match TRBD1. The CDR3 spans 14 residues. V was clipped by 3 bases and J by 5 bases; unmatched bases: 6. Germline V gives CDR1 SGHRS, CDR2 YFSETQ. Here the CDR3 DNA reads TGCGCCAGCAGCTCGACAGGGGCCGGCGAGACCCAGTACTTC. Protein: CASSSTGAGETQYF.

The rearrangement links TRBV7-2 to TRBJ1-1; no firm D call. Germline values: CDR1 SGHTA, CDR2 FQGNSA. The length of the CDR3 is 13 residues. V was clipped by 6 bases and J by 4 bases, with 12 bases between them. The CDR3 bases are TGTGCCAGCAGATCCCCGGGGAGCACTGAAGCTTTCTTT. Its protein is CASRSPGSTEAFF.

The chain carries TRBV24-1 and TRBJ1-2; D not certain. V lost 4 bases, J lost 3 bases, and 11 bases lay in between. The CDR3 is 14 residues long. CDR1 is KGHDR and CDR2 is SFDVKD in the germline V gene. CDR3 coding DNA: TGTGCCACCAGTGACGCTAGATACTACTATGGCTACACCTTC. Amino acid sequence: CATSDARYYYGYTF.

The chain joins TRBV5-1 to TRBJ1-2; D remains unclear. The CDR3 runs to 17 residues. The V gene lost 3 bases and the J gene lost 4 bases, with 22 bases spanning the gap. CDR1 is SGHRS and CDR2 is YFSETQ in the germline V gene. The DNA of the CDR3 is TGCGCCAGCAGCTGGACTCCCGGACGGGCAGAAGTCTATGGCTACACCTTC. Its protein product is CASSWTPGRAEVYGYTF.

In this sample, this clonotype turned up many times. The chain has TRBV10-3 and TRBJ1-4; no definite D call. CDR1 ENHRY and CDR2 SYGVKD come from the germline V gene. The CDR3 loop spans 14 amino acids. Trimming shortened V by 3 bases and J by 3 bases, and 8 bases separated the two germline ends. Written as DNA, the CDR3 is TGTGCCATCAGTGATTGGGCAGCTAATGAAAAACTGTTTTTT. The encoded protein is CAISDWAANEKLFF.

The J gene is TRBJ2-5, the V gene TRBV12-3 or TRBV12-4, with D perhaps matching TRBD2 (6 bases). V was shortened by 2 bases and J by 3 bases, with 13 bases between the two germline ends. The CDR3 sequence is 15 residues long. The CDR3 region is CASSLFAGWEETQYF. The DNA of the CDR3 is TGTGCCAGCAGTTTATTTGCGGGATGGGAAGAGACCCAGTACTTC.

This chain connects TRBV6-5 to TRBJ1-4; a possible D gene is TRBD1 (5 bases). Trimming shortened V by 6 bases and J by 5 bases, and 31 bases separated the two germline ends. Germline V gives CDR1 MNHEY, CDR2 SVGAGI. The CDR3 runs to 20 residues. For the CDR3, the DNA is TGTGCCAGCAGGAGCGTAGGGGTAGGGCCTACTATCAATATCAATGAAAAACTGTTTTTT. Its translation: CASRSVGVGPTININEKLFF.

Ten or more counts support this clonotype. The rearrangement joins TRBV4-3 to TRBJ1-6, with unresolved D. V dropped 1 base and J dropped 7 bases, with 14 bases sitting between them. The CDR3 runs 16 residues. CDR1 and CDR2 (germline): LGHNA, YSLEER. The CDR3 region is CASSQGSLRGNSPLHF. The CDR3 bases are TGCGCCAGCAGCCAAGGCTCGCTCCGAGGGAATTCACCCCTCCACTTT.

This clonotype was seen repeatedly, ten times or more. This chain uses TRBV6-1 with TRBJ2-1; D unresolved. Per germline, CDR1 MNHNS and CDR2 SASEGT. Trimming pared 2 bases from V and 4 bases from J, leaving 6 bases between. CDR3 size: 13 residues. The CDR3 DNA follows: TGTGCCAGCAGTGAATCGAGGTACAATGAGCAGTTCTTC. Its protein product is CASSESRYNEQFF.

This clonotype has at least ten counts. The CDR3 DNA sequence: TGCAGTGCTAGGGACAGGAGGGGGTTTCAAGAGACCCAGTACTTC. Its translation is CSARDRRGFQETQYF. The chain has TRBV20-1 and TRBJ2-5; D perhaps matches TRBD1 (7 bases). V lost 3 bases and J 2 bases, leaving 16 bases between the germline ends. Germline CDR1 DFQATT, CDR2 SNEGSKA (reference sequence). CDR3 size: 15 residues.

There are many counts of this clonotype. V and J are TRBV7-9 and TRBJ2-3; 10 bases match TRBD2. Germline V gene data show CDR1 as SEHNR and CDR2 as FQNEAQ (reference sequence). CDR3 size: 15 residues. V shed 5 bases, J shed 5 bases, and the junction held 7 bases outside the gene matches. The CDR3 is CASSRTSGFQDTQYF. As DNA, the CDR3 is TGTGCCAGCAGCCGGACTAGCGGTTTTCAAGATACGCAGTATTTT.

At least ten counts were recorded for this clonotype. This chain connects TRBV12-3 or TRBV12-4 to TRBJ1-2, with a tentative D call TRBD1 (6 bases). The V and J ends lost 6 bases and 0 bases respectively, with 8 bases between them. The CDR3 has 13 amino acids. CDR3 amino acids: CASSRGPNYGYTF. DNA for the CDR3: TGTGCCAGCAGCAGGGGACCTAACTATGGCTACACCTTC.

The rearrangement uses TRBV9 and TRBJ1-5, with unresolved D. CDR1 is SGDLS, CDR2 YYNGEE, per germline. This CDR3 comprises 14 residues. The V end lost 2 bases, the J end lost 5 bases, and 11 bases lay between the germline ends. The CDR3 region is CASSVGRGDQPQHF. CDR3 coding DNA: TGTGCCAGCAGCGTCGGACGGGGAGATCAGCCCCAGCATTTT.

A few counts support this clonotype. This chain uses TRBV18 with TRBJ1-1; D gene uncertain. Per germline, CDR1 KGHSH and CDR2 LQKENI. The CDR3 spans 13 residues. The ends were cut back, 3 bases at V and 3 bases at J, with 8 bases in the middle. In nucleotides, the CDR3 is TGTGCCAGCTCACCGAATACATACACTGAAGCTTTCTTT. Amino acids: CASSPNTYTEAFF.

The genes are TRBV4-2 and TRBJ2-1, with 10 bases aligning to TRBD2. CDR1 and CDR2 from the germline V gene are LGHNA and YNFKEQ. This CDR3 contains 15 residues. The V segment lost 4 bases and the J segment 7 bases; nucleotides outside the gene matches: 7. The DNA for the CDR3 is TGTGCCAGCAGCCTACAGCGGGGGGGATCGAATGAGCAGTTCTTC. Translated: CASSLQRGGSNEQFF.

This clonotype has only a few counts. V and J are TRBV9 and TRBJ2-1, with 7 nucleotides matching TRBD1. The CDR3 covers 16 residues. The V segment lost 3 bases and the J segment 0 bases; nucleotides outside the gene matches: 6. CDR1 and CDR2 (germline): SGDLS, YYNGEE. The CDR3 here is CASSAWWDSSYNEQFF. In DNA form, the CDR3 reads TGTGCCAGCAGCGCCTGGTGGGACAGCTCCTACAATGAGCAGTTCTTC.

This clonotype was seen ten or more times. This rearrangement joins TRBV7-9 to TRBJ1-4, with a possible D match to TRBD1 (5 bases). V was trimmed by 5 bases and J by 8 bases, leaving 9 bases between them. This CDR3 region has 12 residues. Per germline, CDR1 SEHNR and CDR2 FQNEAQ (reference sequence). CDR3 protein: CASSPTVEKLFF. For the CDR3, the DNA is TGTGCCAGCAGCCCGACAGTCGAAAAACTGTTTTTT.